This T cell receptor (beta chain) was identified during a study of blood T cell repertoires in COVID-19. Study background: Samples came from the United States, Italy and Spain, spanning acute and convalescent COVID-19. T cells, B-cell-depleted T cells, or PBMCs supplied cDNA or gDNA.

As originally analysed: Amplification from reference gene primers served as the basis for estimated nucleated cell counts. Here immunoSEQ multiplex PCR was the method, and the copy in TCRdb shows in-frame clones only, minus some. The DNA was the basis for D and trimming; V, J and clone size are from that table. The table shows about 99,000 clones, with around 84% occurring only once. Trimming took 4 bases from V and 1 from J, leaving 14 bases between them. Germline values: CDR1 SGDLS, CDR2 YYNGEE. CDR3 size: 15 residues. Input material: peripheral blood. The chain is built from TRBV9 and TRBJ1-1; the D gene is possibly TRBD1 (6 bases). This sequence was found in a woman aged 60 to 75 in a cohort sampled during active or convalescent COVID-19. CDR3 region: CASSTGQRENTEAFF. Written as DNA, the CDR3 is TGTGCCAGCAGCACCGGACAGAGGGAGAACACTGAAGCTTTCTTT.